This TCR beta chain was obtained from a study of cytomegalovirus exposure and HLA in healthy donors. Notes on the study in general: Cytomegalovirus-associated status was assigned to about 180 TCR beta chains. Many donors shared some public TCRs, even though most TCR sequences were rare. In vitro testing confirmed a few CMV-associated chains as specific for CMV antigens.

The repertoire was sequenced with immunoSEQ multiplex PCR; TCRdb's copy has only in-frame clones and lacks some. Of about 160,000 clones listed, approximately 86% are singletons. The germline CDR1 and CDR2 sequences are MNHEY and SVGAGI. J was trimmed by 10 bases and V by 3 bases; bases with no gene match: 14. The CDR3 totals 16 residues. The donors were part of the roughly 130-subject validation cohort, which stood apart from the approximately 640-subject first cohort. Concerning this clone itself: Antigen specificity is unknown.

Material for sequencing was PBMCs. This sequence joins TRBV6-5 and TRBJ1-4; 7 bases align to TRBD1. This clonotype originated in a woman under 30 in good health and CMV-seronegative. CDR3: CASSYQLGQGTVKLFF. Here the CDR3 DNA reads TGTGCCAGCAGTTATCAGCTTGGTCAGGGGACAGTAAAACTGTTTTTT.